The 23 T cell receptor beta chains below were found in one sample sequenced in a study of beta chain features in type 1 diabetes. Expressed TCRB transcripts got sequenced, as all isolated RNA was reverse transcribed. Sequencing was performed with immunoSEQ multiplex PCR; in TCRdb, only in-frame clones are kept and a portion is missing. Of 630,000 or so clones listed, over 12% are singletons. Whole-study findings and limits: Among patients with Type 1 diabetes, TCRB CDR3s were moderately but significantly shorter in every one of the four CD4+ subsets.

No antigen has been assigned to these receptors. The sequencing input was naive CD4+ T cells from blood. The receptors shown here come from a young man with type 1 diabetes.

In its sample, this clone was seen many times. The V call is TRBV14, the J call TRBJ2-7; a weak D match, TRBD2 (5 bases). Trimming stripped 6 bases from V and 1 base from J, with 10 bases between. CDR3 size: 13 residues. In germline, CDR1 is SGHDN, CDR2 FVKESK. The DNA of the CDR3 is TGTGCCAGCAGTCGAGGCGGGTCCTACGAGCAGTACTTC. It specifies CASSRGGSYEQYF.

This clone was seen only a few times. The V gene is TRBV6-6, the J gene TRBJ2-6; no clear D gene. From germline, CDR1 is MNHNY and CDR2 SVGAGI (reference sequence). The CDR3 has 16 amino acids. Trimming cost V 6 bases and J 0 bases, with 12 bases left between them. This CDR3 reads CASSLMDGSGANVLTF. As DNA, the CDR3 is TGTGCCAGCAGCCTCATGGACGGCTCTGGGGCCAACGTCCTGACTTTC.

This clone was seen a few times. The CDR3 coding sequence is TGTGCCAGCAGCGCCTACTCCGGGGCCCGAGAGGAAAAACTGTTTTTT. Amino acids: CASSAYSGAREEKLFF. The V and J genes are TRBV9 and TRBJ1-4, with D perhaps TRBD1 (5 bases). Per the germline V gene, CDR1 is SGDLS and CDR2 is YYNGEE. V was cut by 3 bases and J by 8 bases, with 20 bases left in between. The CDR3 length is 16 residues. The complete variable domain, with remaining parts taken from reference TRBV9 and TRBJ1-4, reads DSGVTQTPKHLITATGQRVTLRCSPRSGDLSVYWYQQSLDQGLQFLIQYYNGEERAKGNILERFSAQQFPDLHSELNLSSLELGDSALYFCASSAYSGAREEKLFFGSGTQLSVL.

This clone has only a few counts. The rearrangement joins TRBV7-2 to TRBJ2-3; D is ambiguous. Trimming stripped 1 base from V and 2 bases from J, with 7 bases between. The CDR3 totals 14 residues. Germline assignment: CDR1 SGHTA and CDR2 FQGNSA. CDR3 protein: CASSLGPFTDTQYF. The CDR3 DNA is TGTGCCAGCAGCTTAGGGCCCTTCACAGATACGCAGTATTTT.

This clone was picked up a small number of times. The chain links TRBV29-1 to TRBJ2-3; D unclear. The CDR3 runs 15 residues. CDR1 is SQVTM and CDR2 is ANQGSEA in the germline V gene. Trimming pared 4 bases from V and 0 bases from J, leaving 14 bases between. The CDR3 here is CSVAHGVLSTDTQYF. The CDR3 DNA sequence: TGCAGCGTTGCCCATGGGGTCCTTAGCACAGATACGCAGTATTTT.

This chain links TRBV21-1 with TRBJ2-1. TRBV21-1 is deemed a pseudogene. The CDR3 runs to 13 residues. The CDR3 DNA reads TGTGCCAGCAGCAAAAAATCCTACAATGAGCAGTTCTTC. This encodes CASSKKSYNEQFF.

The table lists this clone with a few counts. V is TRBV7-3 and J is TRBJ1-1, with D uncertain. This CDR3 has 13 amino acids. V was trimmed by 0 bases and J by 2 bases, leaving 4 bases between them. Germline V CDR1 and CDR2: SGHTA, FQGTGA. CDR3 DNA: TGTGCCAGCAGCTTAACCTACAACACTGAAGCTTTCTTT. It translates to CASSLTYNTEAFF. The whole variable domain, remainder taken from reference TRBV7-3 and TRBJ1-1, is GAGVSQTPSNKVTEKGKYVELRCDPISGHTALYWYRQSLGQGPEFLIYFQGTGAADDSGLPNDRFFAVRPEGSVSTLKIQRTERGDSAVYLCASSLTYNTEAFFGQGTRLTVV.

This clone has just a few counts. At one boundary the junction diverges from the germline segment, which might be a read error. The rearrangement joins TRBV7-7 to TRBJ2-5; TRBD1 agrees at 9 bases. This CDR3 has 15 amino acids. CDR1 and CDR2 from the germline V gene are SSHAT and FNYEAQ (reference sequence). Written as DNA, the CDR3 is TGTGCTAGCAGCTCCCCCTCGGGACAGGGTGAGACCCAGTACTTC. This codes for CASSSPSGQGETQYF.

The chain carries TRBV30 and TRBJ2-2; tentative D call: TRBD2 (8 bases). The CDR3 totals 14 residues. The germline gives CDR1 GTSNPN, CDR2 SVGIG (reference sequence). Trimming took 3 bases from V and 4 from J, leaving 12 bases between them. The CDR3 spells CAWRREGATGELFF. The CDR3 DNA reads TGTGCCTGGAGACGGGAGGGGGCCACCGGGGAGCTGTTTTTT.

The table lists this clone with a few counts. The rearrangement links TRBV2 to TRBJ2-5; TRBD1 or TRBD2 may be the D gene (6 bases each). Germline values: CDR1 SNHLY, CDR2 FYNNEI. Trimming took 8 bases from V and 0 from J, leaving 19 bases between them. The CDR3 runs 16 residues. The CDR3 DNA follows: TGTGCCAGCGAAGGGGGGCCTTCTCTGTACCAAGAGACCCAGTACTTC. Its protein is CASEGGPSLYQETQYF.

The genes are TRBV6-5 and TRBJ2-7; no clear D gene. V shed 7 bases and J shed 2 bases, with 12 bases lying between them. The CDR3 runs 13 residues. The germline gives CDR1 MNHEY, CDR2 SVGAGI. Written as DNA, the CDR3 is TGTGCCAGCACCGGCAGACCTACCTACGAGCAGTACTTC. Translating gives CASTGRPTYEQYF.

The chain recombines TRBV30 with TRBJ2-1; a possible D gene is TRBD1 (6 bases). CDR1 is GTSNPN and CDR2 is SVGIG in the germline V gene (reference sequence). This CDR3 is built from 11 residues. V shed 2 bases and J shed 12 bases, with 11 bases lying between them. CDR3: CAWSLPGVQFF. CDR3 nucleotide sequence: TGTGCCTGGAGTCTTCCAGGGGTGCAGTTCTTC.

The chain couples TRBV6-1 to TRBJ1-5, with D unresolved. V was clipped by 2 bases and J by 9 bases, with 8 bases between them. CDR3 length: 12 residues. Germline CDR1 MNHNS, CDR2 SASEGT. This chain's CDR3 is CASSEFSSPQHF. As DNA, the CDR3 is TGTGCCAGCAGTGAATTTTCATCGCCCCAGCATTTT.

Only a few counts were recorded for this clone. CDR3 residues: CASSNDRGKAFF. The CDR3 coding sequence is TGTGCCAGCAGCAACGACAGGGGGAAAGCTTTCTTT. The chain uses TRBV27 and TRBJ1-1; TRBD1 aligns across 9 bases. Trimming cost V 6 bases and J 9 bases; bases outside gene matches: 5. The CDR3 is 12 residues long. The germline gives CDR1 MNHEY, CDR2 SMNVEV (reference sequence).

To note about this clone: Other nucleotide sequences from this sample produce the same CDR3. The chain uses TRBV14 and TRBJ2-1, with D possibly being TRBD2 (5 bases). V was shortened by 2 bases and J by 0 bases, with 5 bases between the two germline ends. CDR1 and CDR2 from the germline V gene are SGHDN and FVKESK. The CDR3 sequence is 14 residues long. The CDR3: CASSQTSSYNEQFF. As DNA, the CDR3 is TGTGCCAGCAGCCAAACTAGCTCCTACAATGAGCAGTTCTTC.

A remark on this clone: Other DNA sequences in this sample translate to the same CDR3. This chain links TRBV5-1 with TRBJ2-3; D is unclear. Germline-derived CDR1 and CDR2 are SGHRS and YFSETQ. V dropped 0 bases and J dropped 5 bases, with 4 bases sitting between them. There are 12 residues in the CDR3. The CDR3 DNA follows: TGCGCCAGCAGCTTGGCCGGAGATACGCAGTATTTT. Residues: CASSLAGDTQYF.

This clone was counted a few times. This chain connects TRBV29-1 to TRBJ2-2, with D unresolved. V lost 6 bases and J lost 1, with 9 bases in between. Per the germline V gene, CDR1 is SQVTM and CDR2 is ANQGSEA. The CDR3 sequence is 13 residues long. This chain's CDR3 is CSVWTVNTGELFF. The CDR3 nucleotides read TGCAGCGTGTGGACGGTGAACACCGGGGAGCTGTTTTTT.

This clone has only a few counts. J is TRBJ2-3 and V is TRBV20-1; D remains ambiguous. Per germline, CDR1 DFQATT and CDR2 SNEGSKA (reference sequence). The CDR3 has 11 amino acids. Trimming stripped 6 bases from V and 14 bases from J, with 18 bases between. CDR3 sequence (DNA): TGCAGTGCCGATACCGCCCCCAAACGGTATTTT. Protein sequence: CSADTAPKRYF.

This clone was seen a few times. The chain employs TRBV10-3 and TRBJ1-1; D not certain. V shed 0 bases and J shed 0 bases, with 8 bases lying between them. The germline CDR1 and CDR2 sequences are ENHRY and SYGVKD. The CDR3 loop spans 15 amino acids. The chain's CDR3 is CAISESLGVNTEAFF. Written as DNA, the CDR3 is TGTGCCATCAGTGAGTCGTTGGGCGTGAACACTGAAGCTTTCTTT.

This clone has more than one count but fewer than ten. This chain connects TRBV19 to TRBJ2-1, with 12 bases matching TRBD2. This CDR3 spans 14 amino acids. Trimming removed 7 bases from V and 8 bases from J; junction bases left unmatched: 6. CDR1 is LNHDA and CDR2 is SQIVND in the germline V gene (reference sequence). Here the CDR3 reads CASTLTSGSDEQFF. CDR3 DNA: TGTGCCAGTACCTTGACTAGCGGGAGCGATGAGCAGTTCTTC.

This clone was found a few times. V gene TRBV5-1 combines with J gene TRBJ2-6; the D is unclear. Between the trimmed V and J ends, which lost 2 bases and 0 bases, there was a span of 9 bases. The CDR3 totals 16 residues. Looked up from germline, CDR1 is SGHRS and CDR2 is YFSETQ. CDR3 coding DNA: TGCGCCAGCAGCTTCGGACCGTACTCTGGGGCCAACGTCCTGACTTTC. Translation gives CASSFGPYSGANVLTF.

The V and J genes are TRBV7-2 and TRBJ2-3; the match to TRBD2 covers 13 bases. There are 17 residues in the CDR3. V lost 3 bases to trimming and J lost 2 bases; unmatched junction nucleotides: 5. CDR1 and CDR2 from the germline V gene are SGHTA and FQGNSA. CDR3 nucleotides: TGTGCCAGCAGCTTCGGGACTAGCGGGGACTACACAGATACGCAGTATTTT. This encodes CASSFGTSGDYTDTQYF.

There are a few counts of this clone. Additional DNA sequences in this sample encode the identical CDR3. The chain employs TRBV9 and TRBJ2-3; no reliable D call. Trimming stripped 0 bases from V and 0 bases from J, with 8 bases between. CDR1 and CDR2 from the germline V gene are SGDLS and YYNGEE. This CDR3 has 15 residues. CDR3: CASSVVGGSTDTQYF. In DNA form, the CDR3 reads TGTGCCAGCAGCGTAGTCGGCGGAAGCACAGATACGCAGTATTTT.